A selection of T cell receptor beta chains follows, all from one sample in a study of T cells in narcolepsy. Sequencing used immunoSEQ multiplex PCR; TCRdb keeps in-frame clones, though not all of them. The sample gives about 26,000 clones, 81% of which show up once; approximately 1.1% is in the top ten. Sequencing used memory (CD45RA-) CD4+ T cells from blood. Every receptor here comes from a human donor in good health. Both conserved end residues are trimmed from each CDR3. A D gene is named only where the DNA matches it firmly.

ASSPRSGQGAQYGYT,TRBJ1-2,TRBV7-2,TRBD1
ASSTDRGVGDTQY,TRBJ2-3,TRBV19,TRBD1
ASSTIQILNTEAF,TRBJ1-1,TRBV19,.
ASSPGQGAAGNTIY,TRBJ1-3,TRBV7-9,TRBD1
ASRGRPEAF,TRBJ1-1,TRBV28,.
ASSQERNTEAF,TRBJ1-1,TRBV4-1,.
ASRSDREITEAF,TRBJ1-1,TRBV6-5,TRBD1
ASSVAGASGNTIY,TRBJ1-3,TRBV9,.
ASSPWDRGVYEQY,TRBJ2-7,TRBV6-6,TRBD1
ASSSDRSAL,TRBJ2-7,TRBV28,TRBD1
ASSRDPRGGNEQF,TRBJ2-1,TRBV10-1,.
ASSLEPGQFFAEAF,TRBJ1-1,TRBV5-1,TRBD1
ASSQGELAGAHEQY,TRBJ2-7,TRBV4-2,TRBD2
ASSSTRDRPAEKLF,TRBJ1-4,TRBV7-9,TRBD1
ASTATGRLRSQH,TRBJ1-5,TRBV19,TRBD1
ASKGVADTEAF,TRBJ1-1,TRBV30,.
ASSVGGTSGNEQF,TRBJ2-1,TRBV9,.
ASSLNPPGTRGNTIY,TRBJ1-3,TRBV7-3,.
ASSLELSALYNQPQH,TRBJ1-5,TRBV7-3,.
SGRQGAGETQY,TRBJ2-5,TRBV29-1,TRBD1
ASSSKSGGQNTEAF,TRBJ1-1,TRBV18,.
ASTTPGLGNTEAF,TRBJ1-1,TRBV6-1,.
ASSEWAGMNTEAF,TRBJ1-1,TRBV25-1,.
ASSLGDSPLH,TRBJ1-6,TRBV6-1,.
ASRLSGSKSTGELF,TRBJ2-2,TRBV6-6,TRBD2
ASSLRVGGYT,TRBJ1-2,TRBV5-4,.
ASSLRTDLNTEAF,TRBJ1-1,TRBV7-2,.
ASSQGAWGQY,TRBJ2-7,TRBV14,.
ASSPLAGGLETQY,TRBJ2-5,TRBV7-2,TRBD2
SVGQGEWDEQY,TRBJ2-7,TRBV29-1,TRBD1
ASSLASSRVTDTQY,TRBJ2-3,TRBV5-1,.
ASSLTGLFFGYT,TRBJ1-2,TRBV7-9,.
ASGANNSPLH,TRBJ1-6,TRBV19,.
ASTTSPTRTDTQY,TRBJ2-3,TRBV27,.
ASSRLAEEQY,TRBJ2-7,TRBV14,TRBD2
ASSETKGFGYT,TRBJ1-2,TRBV6-1,.
SPEVATDYNEQF,TRBJ2-1,TRBV29-1,.
ASSPPERGGNTIY,TRBJ1-3,TRBV28,.
ASRNGQQNTEAF,TRBJ1-1,TRBV19,.
ASTITGGSYEQY,TRBJ2-7,TRBV5-6,TRBD1
ASSGNTDTQY,TRBJ2-3,TRBV9,.
ASSLPRGNQYEQY,TRBJ2-7,TRBV5-1,.
ASSGGRTSNTGELF,TRBJ2-2,TRBV18,.
ASTRLGASGEQY,TRBJ2-7,TRBV6-5,.
ASSKYRDMNTEAF,TRBJ1-1,TRBV5-5,.
ASSGRRDRNSPLH,TRBJ1-6,TRBV19,TRBD1
ASSQPGNTEAF,TRBJ1-1,TRBV14,.
ASGSRGTNEKLF,TRBJ1-4,TRBV12-5,.
AYSRMNTEAF,TRBJ1-1,TRBV28,.
ASSPVPGGDQPQH,TRBJ1-5,TRBV4-1,.
ASSATGTSGTQY,TRBJ2-3,TRBV11-2,.
ASSESGDTQY,TRBJ2-3,TRBV6-1,.
ASSLAQGNTIY,TRBJ1-3,TRBV7-9,.
ASSGLGGRETQY,TRBJ2-5,TRBV10-2,.
ASSQVQGSDYEQY,TRBJ2-7,TRBV4-1,.
ASSVPSGNTIY,TRBJ1-3,TRBV5-6,.